What follows are 8 T cell receptor beta chains derived from one specimen sequenced in a study of T cells in Graves' hyperthyroidism and ophthalmopathy. Amplified TCR beta CDR3 regions came from RNA transcripts. The primer set for the first-round RT-PCR of the TCR CDR3 was HTBI. TCRdb called the multiplex PCR reads again in MiXCR, with one record for every CDR3 protein. The repertoire holds under 350,000 distinct CDR3 sequences, with approximately 14% as singletons. The sequenced material came from blood. These receptors were taken from a middle-aged woman with Graves' ophthalmopathy.

This clonotype has ten or more counts. V is TRBV2 and J is TRBJ2-5; no reliable D call. The CDR3 length is 13 residues. Trimming shortened V by 8 bases and J by 4 bases, and 14 bases separated the two germline ends. Germline assignment: CDR1 SNHLY and CDR2 FYNNEI. In nucleotides, the CDR3 is TGTGCCAGCGGCCTAGAAATTTCAGAGACCCAGTACTTC. This sequence encodes CASGLEISETQYF.

This clonotype was recorded a few times. The CDR3 spells CASSQDNRNYGYTF. The DNA for the CDR3 is TGCGCCAGCAGCCAAGATAACCGTAACTATGGCTACACCTTC. The rearrangement joins TRBV4-1 to TRBJ1-2; no firm D call. This CDR3 comprises 14 residues. V lost 0 bases and J lost 1, with 6 bases in between. Germline CDR1 and CDR2: MGHRA and YSYEKL.

This clonotype was observed many times. This chain joins TRBV6-1 and TRBJ1-2; 8 bases map to TRBD1. The germline CDR1 and CDR2 sequences are MNHNS and SASEGT. J was trimmed by 8 bases and V by 6 bases; bases with no gene match: 11. The CDR3 totals 14 residues. This chain's CDR3 is CASSMGQAPGGYTF. The CDR3 DNA sequence: TGTGCCAGCAGCATGGGACAGGCGCCCGGGGGCTACACCTTC.

This clonotype has a count of ten or more. The gene calls are TRBV7-8 and TRBJ1-5, with D possibly matching TRBD1 (6 bases). Trimming pared 5 bases from V and 2 bases from J, leaving 13 bases between. The germline V gene encodes CDR1 SGHVS and CDR2 FQNEAQ. This CDR3 spans 15 amino acids. The CDR3 spells CASSIRGYGNQPQHF. The CDR3 bases are TGTGCCAGCAGCATCAGGGGTTATGGCAATCAGCCCCAGCATTTT.

This clonotype appeared a few times. The rearrangement links TRBV7-9 to TRBJ2-4; TRBD1 agrees at 8 bases. This CDR3 comprises 15 residues. V lost 5 bases to trimming and J lost 5 bases; unmatched junction nucleotides: 8. CDR1 is SEHNR and CDR2 is FQNEAQ in the germline V gene (reference sequence). DNA for the CDR3: TGTGCCAGCAGCCCCGGACAGGGTGGGGAAAACATTCAGTACTTC. As protein: CASSPGQGGENIQYF.

The chain joins TRBV30 to TRBJ2-1; 8 bases map to TRBD2. The CDR3 has 14 amino acids. With V trimmed by 8 bases and J by 5 bases, 11 bases remained unmatched. Per germline, CDR1 GTSNPN and CDR2 SVGIG (reference sequence). CDR3 nucleotide sequence: TGTGCCGGGGCTATAGCGGGGCTACACAATGAGCAGTTCTTC. Translated: CAGAIAGLHNEQFF.

To note about this clonotype: A much larger clone lies one base from this, so it may be a read error. The rearrangement joins TRBV10-2 to TRBJ1-1, with D possibly matching TRBD1 (6 bases). CDR1 and CDR2 from the germline V gene are WSHSY and SAAADI. The CDR3 loop spans 12 amino acids. The V end lost 4 bases, the J end lost 7 bases, and 10 bases lay between the germline ends. The CDR3 DNA reads as TGCGCCAGCAGTGGGGGGGCCCGTGAAGCTTTCTTT. Translation: CASSGGAREAFF.

Worth noting for this clonotype: A much larger clone lies one base from this, so it may be a read error. V usage is TRBV29-1 and J usage is TRBJ1-1; D might be TRBD1 (5 bases). The CDR3 has 12 residues. CDR1 SQVTM and CDR2 ANQGSEA come from the germline V gene. The ends were cut back, 7 bases at V and 5 bases at J, with 14 bases in the middle. Here the CDR3 reads CSGGGAGTEAFF. Written as DNA, the CDR3 is TGCAGCGGTGGGGGTGCTGGGACTGAAGCTTTCTTT.